These T cell receptor beta chains were read from a single sample in a study of T cells expressing NK-cell markers. Each CDR3 protein gets one entry in TCRdb, which reprocessed the 5' RACE reads and gives no DNA. Found here are a few hundred thousand distinct CDR3 sequences; the top ten clones hold about 0.4%. Material for sequencing was blood T cells: a sorted CD56 or NKG2C T cell subset, CD4+ or CD8+ T cells, or bulk PBMC T cells (not recorded which). The receptor set was obtained from a man aged 18 to 29 in good health. CDR3s include the opening cysteine and the closing phenylalanine or tryptophan.

v_call: TRBV7-6
j_call: TRBJ2-3
cdr3_length: 17
cdr3_aa: CASSPNSLGGSTDTQYF

v_call: TRBV7-9
j_call: TRBJ2-1
cdr3_length: 13
cdr3_aa: CASSLEAGPIQFF

v_call: TRBV5-1
j_call: TRBJ2-2
cdr3_length: 15
cdr3_aa: CASSFFDFSTGELFF

v_call: TRBV29-1
j_call: TRBJ2-7
cdr3_length: 14
cdr3_aa: CSALAGAHSYEQYF

v_call: TRBV5-1
j_call: TRBJ1-1
cdr3_length: 15
cdr3_aa: CASSLGRLMNTEAFF

v_call: TRBV5-4
j_call: TRBJ1-1
cdr3_length: 14
cdr3_aa: CASSLEKGRPEAFF

v_call: TRBV27
j_call: TRBJ2-1
cdr3_length: 16
cdr3_aa: CASSFLGQGSYNEQFF

v_call: TRBV12-3/TRBV12-4
j_call: TRBJ2-4
cdr3_length: 14
cdr3_aa: CASSPGLVPNIQYF

v_call: TRBV6-6
j_call: TRBJ1-1
cdr3_length: 13
cdr3_aa: CASSHPGGRQAFF

v_call: TRBV5-1
j_call: TRBJ2-2
cdr3_length: 18
cdr3_aa: CASSLAGTSGANTGELFF

v_call: TRBV5-6
j_call: TRBJ2-1
cdr3_length: 16
cdr3_aa: CASSFMAGGSYNEQFF

v_call: TRBV7-8
j_call: TRBJ1-1
cdr3_length: 14
cdr3_aa: CATGSLGSHTEAFF

v_call: TRBV29-1
j_call: TRBJ1-2
cdr3_length: 13
cdr3_aa: CSVAFPLGGNYTF

v_call: TRBV30
j_call: TRBJ2-2
cdr3_length: 15
cdr3_aa: CAWSRLAGGAGELFF

v_call: TRBV20-1
j_call: TRBJ2-7
cdr3_length: 15
cdr3_aa: CSANGGDRTTYEQYF

v_call: TRBV5-5
j_call: TRBJ2-7
cdr3_length: 16
cdr3_aa: CASSPTGLAGVYEQYF

v_call: TRBV12-5
j_call: TRBJ2-1
cdr3_length: 17
cdr3_aa: CASGLLRGSLPYNEQFF

v_call: TRBV12-3/TRBV12-4
j_call: TRBJ2-3
cdr3_length: 15
cdr3_aa: CASSKSGTKPDTQYF

v_call: TRBV9
j_call: TRBJ1-1
cdr3_length: 14
cdr3_aa: CASSASLMNTEAFF

v_call: TRBV6-2/TRBV6-3
j_call: TRBJ2-7
cdr3_length: 14
cdr3_aa: CASSYLALSYEQYF

v_call: TRBV15
j_call: TRBJ2-2
cdr3_length: 16
cdr3_aa: CATSRGVGFNTGELFF

v_call: TRBV7-2
j_call: TRBJ2-3
cdr3_length: 15
cdr3_aa: CASTTTHDRGNTQYF

v_call: TRBV12-3/TRBV12-4
j_call: TRBJ2-2
cdr3_length: 13
cdr3_aa: CASASDYTGELFF

v_call: TRBV20-1
j_call: TRBJ2-2
cdr3_length: 15
cdr3_aa: CSANPGQGASGELFF

v_call: TRBV10-3
j_call: TRBJ2-3
cdr3_length: 16
cdr3_aa: CAISGLAGGRTDTQYF

v_call: TRBV5-1
j_call: TRBJ2-3
cdr3_length: 19
cdr3_aa: CASSLALWTGAPDTDTQYF

v_call: TRBV24-1
j_call: TRBJ1-1
cdr3_length: 12
cdr3_aa: CATSDGLGYAFF

v_call: TRBV20-1
j_call: TRBJ2-3
cdr3_length: 13
cdr3_aa: CSAPRLVTDTQYF

v_call: TRBV5-1
j_call: TRBJ2-1
cdr3_length: 13
cdr3_aa: CASSSDRGYEQFF

v_call: TRBV20-1
j_call: TRBJ1-1
cdr3_length: 13
cdr3_aa: CSASQGVNTEAFF

v_call: TRBV28
j_call: TRBJ1-5
cdr3_length: 15
cdr3_aa: CASRTAGEGQQPQHF

v_call: TRBV20-1
j_call: TRBJ2-1
cdr3_length: 15
cdr3_aa: CSARKKESVSGEQFF

v_call: TRBV20-1
j_call: TRBJ2-2
cdr3_length: 14
cdr3_aa: CSAKEGGNTGELFF

v_call: TRBV5-6
j_call: TRBJ2-3
cdr3_length: 19
cdr3_aa: CASSSLPALAGGSTDTQYF

v_call: TRBV18
j_call: TRBJ1-6
cdr3_length: 13
cdr3_aa: CASSPDRDLPLHF